This is a list of T cell receptor beta chains from one sample in a study of OX40 agonist ivuxolimab in advanced cancers. TCRdb's copy holds only in-frame clones and misses some; the assay was immunoSEQ multiplex PCR. The table records about 33,000 clones, about 85% of them present only once. The sequences come from CD4+ or CD8+ T cells sorted from blood, collected in a trial of the OX40 agonist ivuxolimab. The receptors were gathered from an adult with an advanced solid tumor such as melanoma, head and neck, liver or kidney cancer. CDR3s include the opening cysteine and the closing phenylalanine or tryptophan. A D gene is named only where the DNA matches it firmly. Some rows mark clone size as missing; the rest say once, few, many or name a class of expanded clone.

>TRBV12-5|TRBJ1-2|NA|NA
TGTGCTAGTGGCCTGGAAGTAAACTATGGCTACACCTTC
CASGLEVNYGYTF
>TRBV2|TRBJ1-4|NA|NA
TGTGCCAGCAACATGTGGGGGGGAAGAGAAAAACTGTTTTTT
CASNMWGGREKLFF
>TRBV5-1|TRBJ2-5|TRBD2|NA
TGCGCCAGCTGTAGCGGGAGTTTGTCGGAGACCCAGTACTTC
CASCSGSLSETQYF
>TRBV25-1|TRBJ2-3|TRBD2|NA
TGTGCCAGCAGTCCCAGCGGGGGATCTGATACGCAGTATTTT
CASSPSGGSDTQYF
>TRBV23-1|TRBJ2-7|TRBD1|once
TGCGCCAGCAGTCTACGACAGGGAACATCGCGCTACGAGCAGTACTTC
CASSLRQGTSRYEQYF
>TRBV29-1|TRBJ2-2|NA|NA
TGCAGCGTTGAACTGGGGTTCCCTACCGGGGAGCTGTTTTTT
CSVELGFPTGELFF
>TRBV28|TRBJ1-2|NA|once
TGTGCCACCCTGCGGGTGGGCTACACCTTC
CATLRVGYTF
>TRBV6-1|TRBJ1-1|NA|NA
TGTGCCAGCAGTGCGCTCAGTAGAAGCACTGAAGCTTTCTTT
CASSALSRSTEAFF
>TRBV7-2|TRBJ2-3|TRBD2|NA
TGTGCCAGCAGACGGACTAGGTGGGATACGCAGTATTTT
CASRRTRWDTQYF
>TRBV18|TRBJ2-3|NA|NA
TGTGCCAGCTCACCCGGAAGAGACACAGTCACAGATACGCAGTATTTT
CASSPGRDTVTDTQYF
>TRBV6-5|TRBJ2-7|TRBD1|NA
TGTGCCAGCAGTTCGGTGGGGACAGCTTACTACGAGCAGTACTTC
CASSSVGTAYYEQYF
>TRBV2|TRBJ1-2|NA|NA
TGTGCCAGCAGTGGTCAGATCGGTGGCTACACCTTC
CASSGQIGGYTF
>TRBV6-1|TRBJ2-6|TRBD1|few
TGTGCCAGCAGAACAGGGGCTACTGGGGCCAACGTCCTGACTTTC
CASRTGATGANVLTF
>TRBV5-1|TRBJ2-1|NA|NA
TGCGCCAGCAGCACGGATGAGGGAATTTACAATGAGCAGTTCTTC
CASSTDEGIYNEQFF
>TRBV28|TRBJ2-5|NA|NA
TGTGCCAGCAGTCAGGGGAGGTGGGAAGAGACCCAGTACTTC
CASSQGRWEETQYF
>TRBV28|TRBJ1-4|TRBD1|NA
TGTGCCAGCAGTGGGGACAGGGGGCATGAAAAACTGTTTTTT
CASSGDRGHEKLFF
>TRBV4-2|TRBJ2-5|NA|NA
TGTGCCAGCAGCCAAGGAACCAACTCCCAGGTTGGGCGGGAGACCCAGTACTTC
CASSQGTNSQVGRETQYF
>TRBV2|TRBJ1-2|NA|NA
TGTGCCAGCAGTGTAGAGGGTGGCGGCTACACCTTC
CASSVEGGGYTF
>TRBV13|TRBJ1-3|NA|NA
TGTGCCAGCAGCTTTAGGGGACTTATCGCTGGAAACACCATATATTTT
CASSFRGLIAGNTIYF
>TRBV7-6|TRBJ2-3|NA|once
TGTGCCAGCAGCCTAGCGAGGGGAGATACGCAGTATTTT
CASSLARGDTQYF
>TRBV20-1|TRBJ2-3|NA|NA
TGCAGTGCTGGACTTACAGATACGCAGTATTTT
CSAGLTDTQYF
>TRBV29-1|TRBJ2-7|NA|NA
TGCAGCGCCTCCAGGGGCCTCTACGAGCAGTACTTC
CSASRGLYEQYF
>TRBV18|TRBJ1-1|NA|NA
TGTGCCAGCTCACCGGACAGACTGAACACTGAAGCTTTCTTT
CASSPDRLNTEAFF